This T cell receptor beta chain was observed in a study of radiotherapy plus CTLA-4 blockade in lung cancer. Only in-frame clones appear in the TCRdb table, and some are missing; sequencing was by immunoSEQ multiplex PCR. Of about 60,000 clones in the sample, about four fifths were seen once. The germline gives CDR1 LNHDA, CDR2 SQIVND (reference sequence). Trimming pared 10 bases from V and 4 bases from J, leaving 19 bases between. This CDR3 comprises 14 residues. The receptor's source is a human donor with non-small cell lung cancer who had a partial response to radiotherapy plus ipilimumab. This rearrangement joins TRBV19 to TRBJ1-2, with D perhaps matching TRBD1 (5 bases). The sample in question was peripheral blood, obtained from a patient treated with radiotherapy plus ipilimumab. In nucleotides, the CDR3 is TGTGCCACCCAGTCCCTGACAGTTCCCTATGGCTACACCTTC. It codes for CATQSLTVPYGYTF. The complete variable domain, with remaining parts taken from reference TRBV19 and TRBJ1-2, reads DGGITQSPKYLFRKEGQNVTLSCEQNLNHDAMYWYRQDPGQGLRLIYYSQIVNDFQKGDIAEGYSVSREKKESFPLTVTSAQKNPTAFYLCATQSLTVPYGYTFGSGTRLTVV.